The 9 T cell receptor beta chains in this list originate from one sample, sequenced in a study of blood T cell repertoires in COVID-19. Some clones are missing from TCRdb's copy, which holds only in-frame ones; the method was immunoSEQ multiplex PCR. This sample has over 25,000 clones, with roughly 85% found just once. Sequenced: peripheral blood. The receptors shown here come from a man older than 75 with active COVID-19.

The gene calls are TRBV11-2 and TRBJ2-1; 9 nucleotides align to TRBD1. The ends lost 1 base at V and 3 bases at J; junction bases unmatched: 7. From germline, CDR1 is SGHAT and CDR2 FQNNGV. This CDR3 comprises 17 residues. The CDR3 sequence: CASSLVGTGIFYNEQFF. CDR3 sequence (DNA): TGTGCCAGCAGCTTAGTTGGGACAGGGATTTTCTACAATGAGCAGTTCTTC.

This clone was seen only once. The genes are TRBV7-2 and TRBJ1-1; D unclear. Germline-derived CDR1 and CDR2 are SGHTA and FQGNSA. The CDR3 consists of 14 residues. Trimming removed 0 bases at V and 2 bases at J, with 7 bases between. DNA of the CDR3: TGTGCCAGCAGCTTAGCGCCAGGTAACACTGAAGCTTTCTTT. This sequence encodes CASSLAPGNTEAFF.

The rearrangement links TRBV27 to TRBJ2-5, with a possible D match to TRBD1 (5 bases). The CDR3 is 14 amino acids. CDR1 and CDR2 from the germline V gene are MNHEY and SMNVEV (reference sequence). The V and J ends lost 3 bases and 4 bases respectively, with 12 bases between them. Here the CDR3 DNA reads TGTGCCAGCAGTTTGGAGTTTAGGGGAGAGACCCAGTACTTC. It codes for CASSLEFRGETQYF.

This chain joins TRBV7-2 and TRBJ2-5; possible D gene TRBD2, 6 bases. V was clipped by 3 bases and J by 4 bases, with 9 bases between them. The CDR3 runs 13 residues. Germline V gene data show CDR1 as SGHTA and CDR2 as FQGNSA. Here the CDR3 DNA reads TGTGCCAGCAGCTTGGGGGGTAGAGAGACCCAGTACTTC. Protein sequence: CASSLGGRETQYF. Full variable domain (missing parts from reference TRBV7-2 and TRBJ2-5): GAGVSQSPSNKVTEKGKDVELRCDPISGHTALYWYRQSLGQGLEFLIYFQGNSAPDKSGLPSDRFSAERTGGSVSTLTIQRTQQEDSAVYLCASSLGGRETQYFGPGTRLLVL.

The chain combines TRBV2 with TRBJ2-3; no firm D call. The CDR3 extends over 15 amino acids. Germline CDR1 is SNHLY and CDR2 is FYNNEI. V was clipped by 5 bases and J by 0 bases, with 12 bases between them. The CDR3 DNA is TGTGCCAGCAGTTACTTCCTTTCTAGCACAGATACGCAGTATTTT. Encoded protein: CASSYFLSSTDTQYF.

The genes are TRBV5-1 and TRBJ1-2, with D hard to call. The CDR3 totals 14 residues. The V and J ends lost 0 bases and 1 base respectively, with 7 bases between them. CDR1 is SGHRS, CDR2 YFSETQ, per germline. In DNA form, the CDR3 reads TGCGCCAGCAGCTTGGGGACTTTTAACTATGGCTACACCTTC. It translates to CASSLGTFNYGYTF.

CDR3 DNA: TGTGCCAGCAGACAGACAGGGGGCGAAGAGACCCAGTACTTC. Its protein is CASRQTGGEETQYF. The rearrangement uses TRBV7-9 and TRBJ2-5, with 10 bases identical to TRBD1. Germline-derived CDR1 and CDR2 are SEHNR and FQNEAQ (reference sequence). V lost 6 bases, J lost 3 bases, and 4 bases stayed unmatched. The CDR3 covers 14 residues. Drawing the rest from reference TRBV7-9 and TRBJ2-5, the complete variable domain is DTGVSQNPRHKITKRGQNVTFRCDPISEHNRLYWYRQTLGQGPEFLTYFQNEAQLEKSRLLSDRFSAERPKGSFSTLEIQRTEQGDSAMYLCASRQTGGEETQYFGPGTRLLVL.

The gene calls are TRBV5-5 and TRBJ1-2; TRBD1 matches 9 bases. Trimming removed 0 bases from V and 8 bases from J; junction bases left unmatched: 5. The CDR3 loop spans 14 amino acids. CDR1 SGHKS and CDR2 YYEKEE come from the germline V gene (reference sequence). CDR3 DNA sequence: TGTGCCAGCAGCTTGGAGGGACAGGGTTTGGGCTACACCTTC. It specifies CASSLEGQGLGYTF.

The genes are TRBV5-4 and TRBJ2-3, with D possibly being TRBD2 (7 bases). Germline lookup yields CDR1 SGHNT and CDR2 YYREEE (reference sequence). V lost 3 bases to trimming and J lost 1 base, with 15 bases between them. This CDR3 contains 16 residues. The CDR3 loop is CASSSPGGQGTDTQYF. As DNA, the CDR3 is TGTGCCAGCAGCTCTCCGGGGGGCCAGGGCACAGATACGCAGTATTTT. Supplemented by reference TRBV5-4 and TRBJ2-3, the full variable domain reads ETGVTQSPTHLIKTRGQQVTLRCSSQSGHNTVSWYQQALGQGPQFIFQYYREEENGRGNFPPRFSGLQFPNYSSELNVNALELDDSALYLCASSSPGGQGTDTQYFGPGTRLTVL.